This TCR beta chain was recovered during a study of blood T cell repertoires in COVID-19. Participants were aged about 18 to 90 years, lived in about two dozen US areas, and enrolled virtually. For recovered donors of Cohort 3, there were two negative PCRs, clearance, or symptom resolution. Per the original methods: Using reference gene primer amplification, nucleated cell counts were estimated. Some clones are missing from TCRdb's copy, which holds only in-frame ones; the method was immunoSEQ multiplex PCR. The V and J calls and the clone size are those of that table, but D and trimming were determined from the DNA. The table lists approximately 470,000 clones, around 90% of them singletons. The receptor was isolated from a woman aged 18-30 years who had recovered from COVID-19. Material: PBMCs or T cells enriched from blood (not recorded which).

In nucleotides, the CDR3 is TGTGCCAGTAGTCATAGGGACAGGGGAAACTATGGCTACACCTTC. Its translation: CASSHRDRGNYGYTF. The V and J genes are TRBV19 and TRBJ1-2; 10 bases fit TRBD1. The CDR3 length is 15 residues. J gave up 2 bases and V 5 bases, and 5 bases lay outside the gene matches. Germline V gene lookup returns CDR1 LNHDA and CDR2 SQIVND (reference sequence).